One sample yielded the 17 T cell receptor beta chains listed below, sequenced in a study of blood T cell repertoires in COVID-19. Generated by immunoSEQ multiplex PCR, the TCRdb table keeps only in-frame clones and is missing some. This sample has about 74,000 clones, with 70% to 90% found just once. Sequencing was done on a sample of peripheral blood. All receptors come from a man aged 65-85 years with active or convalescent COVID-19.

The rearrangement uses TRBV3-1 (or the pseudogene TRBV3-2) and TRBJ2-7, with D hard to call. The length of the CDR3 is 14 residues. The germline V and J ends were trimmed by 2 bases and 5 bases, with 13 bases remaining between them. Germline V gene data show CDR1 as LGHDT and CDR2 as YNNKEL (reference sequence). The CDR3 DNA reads TGTGCCAGCAGCCAACTCTACCAACCAAACGAGCAGTACTTC. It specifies CASSQLYQPNEQYF.

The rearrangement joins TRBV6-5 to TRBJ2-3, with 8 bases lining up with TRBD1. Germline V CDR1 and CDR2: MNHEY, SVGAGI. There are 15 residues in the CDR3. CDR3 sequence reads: CAIKRTGLSTDTQYF. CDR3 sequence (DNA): TGTGCAATTAAACGGACAGGGCTTAGCACAGATACGCAGTATTTT.

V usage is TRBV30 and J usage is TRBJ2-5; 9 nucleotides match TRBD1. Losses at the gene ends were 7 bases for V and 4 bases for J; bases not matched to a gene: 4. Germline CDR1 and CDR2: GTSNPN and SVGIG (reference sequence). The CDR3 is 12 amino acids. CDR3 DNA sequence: TGTGCCTACAACAGGGGGCTAGAGACCCAGTACTTC. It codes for CAYNRGLETQYF.

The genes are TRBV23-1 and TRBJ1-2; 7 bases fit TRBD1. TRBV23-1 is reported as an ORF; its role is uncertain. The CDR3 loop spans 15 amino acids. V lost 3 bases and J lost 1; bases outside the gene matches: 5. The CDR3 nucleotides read TGCGCCAGCAGTCAGGTACAGGGGTTTAACTATGGCTACACCTTC. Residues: CASSQVQGFNYGYTF.

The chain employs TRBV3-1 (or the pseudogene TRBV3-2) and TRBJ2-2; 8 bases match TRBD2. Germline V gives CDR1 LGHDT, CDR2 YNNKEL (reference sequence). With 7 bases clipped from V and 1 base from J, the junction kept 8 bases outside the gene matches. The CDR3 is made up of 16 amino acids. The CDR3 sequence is CASTPLAALNTGELFF. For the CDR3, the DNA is TGTGCCAGCACCCCACTAGCGGCATTGAACACCGGGGAGCTGTTTTTT.

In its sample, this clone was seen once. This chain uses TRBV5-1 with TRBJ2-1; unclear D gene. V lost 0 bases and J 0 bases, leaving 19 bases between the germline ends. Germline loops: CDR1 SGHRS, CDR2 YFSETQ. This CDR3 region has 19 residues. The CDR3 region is CASSLGLTLDVPSYNEQFF. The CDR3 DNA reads TGCGCCAGCAGCTTGGGACTCACCCTAGACGTGCCCTCCTACAATGAGCAGTTCTTC.

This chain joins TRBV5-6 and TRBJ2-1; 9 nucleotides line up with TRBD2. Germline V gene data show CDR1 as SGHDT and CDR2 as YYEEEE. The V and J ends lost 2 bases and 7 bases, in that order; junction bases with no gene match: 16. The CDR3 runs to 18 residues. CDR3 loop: CASSLSRGSGLARNEQFF. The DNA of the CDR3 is TGTGCCAGCAGCTTAAGTAGAGGGTCGGGACTAGCACGTAATGAGCAGTTCTTC. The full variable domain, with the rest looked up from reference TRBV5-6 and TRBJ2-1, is DAGVTQSPTHLIKTRGQQVTLRCSPKSGHDTVSWYQQALGQGPQFIFQYYEEEERQRGNFPDRFSGHQFPNYSSELNVNALLLGDSALYLCASSLSRGSGLARNEQFFGPGTRLTVL.

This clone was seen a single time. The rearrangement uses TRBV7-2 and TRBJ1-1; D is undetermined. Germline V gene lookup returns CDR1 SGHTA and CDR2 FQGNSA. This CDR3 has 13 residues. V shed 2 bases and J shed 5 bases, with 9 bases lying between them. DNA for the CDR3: TGTGCCAGCAGCTTAAGGGCGGGGACTGAAGCTTTCTTT. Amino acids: CASSLRAGTEAFF.

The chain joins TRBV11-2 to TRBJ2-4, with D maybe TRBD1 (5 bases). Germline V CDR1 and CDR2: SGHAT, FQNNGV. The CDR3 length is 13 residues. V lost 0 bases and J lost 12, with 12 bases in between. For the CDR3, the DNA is TGTGCCAGCAGCTTAGATGGGGCTAGTGCTCAGTACTTC. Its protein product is CASSLDGASAQYF.

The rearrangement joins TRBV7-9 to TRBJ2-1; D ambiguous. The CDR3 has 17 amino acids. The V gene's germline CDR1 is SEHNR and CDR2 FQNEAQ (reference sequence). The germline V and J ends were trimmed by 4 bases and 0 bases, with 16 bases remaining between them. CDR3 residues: CASSSPPGSSSYNEQFF. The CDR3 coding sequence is TGTGCCAGCAGCTCCCCCCCAGGATCAAGCTCCTACAATGAGCAGTTCTTC.

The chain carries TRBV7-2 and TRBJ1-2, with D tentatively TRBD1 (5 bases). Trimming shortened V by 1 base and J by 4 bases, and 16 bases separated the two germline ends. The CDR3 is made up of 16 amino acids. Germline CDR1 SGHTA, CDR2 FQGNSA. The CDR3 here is CASSLGPRVNSYGYTF. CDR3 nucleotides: TGTGCCAGCAGCTTAGGGCCCAGGGTGAATAGCTATGGCTACACCTTC.

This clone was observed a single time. The CDR3 DNA reads as TGTGCCAGCAGCTCGCGGCGGGGGGCTAACTATGGCTACACCTTC. Its translation is CASSSRRGANYGYTF. The chain carries TRBV7-8 and TRBJ1-2; a possible D gene is TRBD1 (5 bases). V shed 4 bases and J shed 0 bases, with 12 bases lying between them. The CDR3 is made up of 15 amino acids. Looked up from germline, CDR1 is SGHVS and CDR2 is FQNEAQ. Combining the CDR3 with reference TRBV7-8 and TRBJ1-2 gives the whole variable domain GAGVSQSPRYKVAKRGQDVALRCDPISGHVSLFWYQQALGQGPEFLTYFQNEAQLDKSGLPSDRFFAERPEGSVSTLKIQRTQQEDSAVYLCASSSRRGANYGYTFGSGTRLTVV.

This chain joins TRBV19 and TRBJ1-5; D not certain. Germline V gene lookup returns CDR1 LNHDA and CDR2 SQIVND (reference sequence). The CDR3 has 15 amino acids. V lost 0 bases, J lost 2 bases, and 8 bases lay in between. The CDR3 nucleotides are TGTGCCAGTAGTATAGAGCGGGGAGGCAATCAGCCCCAGCATTTT. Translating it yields CASSIERGGNQPQHF.

In DNA form, the CDR3 reads TGTGCCAGCACCCGGACTAGCATGCCAGATACGCAGTATTTT. The encoded protein is CASTRTSMPDTQYF. The gene calls are TRBV9 and TRBJ2-3; 8 bases are a match to TRBD2. The V segment lost 6 bases and the J segment 4 bases; nucleotides outside the gene matches: 7. CDR3 size: 14 residues. The germline V gene has CDR1 SGDLS and CDR2 YYNGEE. The variable domain in full, with the rest retrieved from reference TRBV9 and TRBJ2-3, is DSGVTQTPKHLITATGQRVTLRCSPRSGDLSVYWYQQSLDQGLQFLIQYYNGEERAKGNILERFSAQQFPDLHSELNLSSLELGDSALYFCASTRTSMPDTQYFGPGTRLTVL.

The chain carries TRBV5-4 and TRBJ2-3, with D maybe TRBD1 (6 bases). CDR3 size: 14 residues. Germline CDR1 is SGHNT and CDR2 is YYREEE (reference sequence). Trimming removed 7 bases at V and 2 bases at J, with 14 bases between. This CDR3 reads CASFRDTITDTQYF. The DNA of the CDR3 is TGTGCCAGCTTCCGGGACACTATCACAGATACGCAGTATTTT.

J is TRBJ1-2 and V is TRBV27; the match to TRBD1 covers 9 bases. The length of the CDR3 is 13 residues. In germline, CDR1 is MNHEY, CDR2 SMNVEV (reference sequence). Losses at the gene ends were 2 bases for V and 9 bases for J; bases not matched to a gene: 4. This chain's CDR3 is CASSLDRGISYTF. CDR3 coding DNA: TGTGCCAGCAGTTTAGACAGGGGGATAAGCTACACCTTC.

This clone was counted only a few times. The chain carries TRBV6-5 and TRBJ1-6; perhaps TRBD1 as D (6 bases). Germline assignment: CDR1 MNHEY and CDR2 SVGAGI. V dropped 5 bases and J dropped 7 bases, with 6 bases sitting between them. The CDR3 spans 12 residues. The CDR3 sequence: CASSQGNSPLHF. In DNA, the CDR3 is TGTGCCAGCAGTCAGGGGAATTCACCCCTCCACTTT.